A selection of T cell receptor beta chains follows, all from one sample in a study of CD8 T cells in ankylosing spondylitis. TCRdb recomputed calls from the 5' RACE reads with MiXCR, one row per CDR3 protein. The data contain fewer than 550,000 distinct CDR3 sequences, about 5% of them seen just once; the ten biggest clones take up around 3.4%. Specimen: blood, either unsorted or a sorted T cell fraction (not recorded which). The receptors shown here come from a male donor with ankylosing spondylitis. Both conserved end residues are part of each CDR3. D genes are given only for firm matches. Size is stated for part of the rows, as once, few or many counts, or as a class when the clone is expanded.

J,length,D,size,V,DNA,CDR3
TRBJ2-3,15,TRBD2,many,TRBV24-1,TGTGCCACCAGTGATCCGGGCCCGGGAGGAGATACGCAGTATTTT,CATSDPGPGGDTQYF
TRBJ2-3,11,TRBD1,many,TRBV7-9,TGTGCCAGCAGCAGGGACAGGGAGGAGTATTTT,CASSRDREEYF
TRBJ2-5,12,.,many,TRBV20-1,TGCAGTGCTAGAGTTCTAAGGGAGACCCAGTACTTC,CSARVLRETQYF
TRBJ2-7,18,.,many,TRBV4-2,TGTGCCAGCAGCACCCGGCTGAGGACAAAAGGTAGCTACCACGAGCAGTACTTC,CASSTRLRTKGSYHEQYF
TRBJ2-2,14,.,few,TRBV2,TGTGCCAGCATATGGGGGCGATCAACCGGGGAGCTGTTTTTT,CASIWGRSTGELFF
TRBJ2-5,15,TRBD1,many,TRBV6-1,TGTGCCAGCAGTGATTATCCGGGACAGGGAGAGACCCAGTACTTC,CASSDYPGQGETQYF
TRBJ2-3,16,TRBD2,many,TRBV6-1,TGTGCCAGCAGACTAGCGGGGGGCCGAAGCACAGATACGCAGTATTTT,CASRLAGGRSTDTQYF
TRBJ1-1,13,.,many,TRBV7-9,TGTGCCAGCAGCTCTCGGGGGAACACTGAAGCTTTCTTT,CASSSRGNTEAFF
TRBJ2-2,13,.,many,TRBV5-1,TGCGCCAGCAGCACGCAGGGTTCCGGGGAGCTGTTTTTT,CASSTQGSGELFF
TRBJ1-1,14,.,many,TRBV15,TGTGCCACCAGCACAGATCCCCAGAACACTGAAGCTTTCTTT,CATSTDPQNTEAFF
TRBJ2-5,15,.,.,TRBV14,TGTGCCAGCAGCCGGGTAGCCGGAATCAGGGAGACCCAGTACTTC,CASSRVAGIRETQYF
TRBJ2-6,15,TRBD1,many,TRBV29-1,TGCAGCGTGCAGGGGGCCAGCTCTGGGGCCAACGTCCTGACTTTC,CSVQGASSGANVLTF